This T cell receptor (beta chain) derives from a study of blood T cell repertoires in COVID-19. The repertoire was sequenced with immunoSEQ multiplex PCR; TCRdb's copy has only in-frame clones and lacks some. Found here are more than 400,000 clones, 87% of them singletons; the top ten hold about 0.75%. V shed 3 bases and J shed 4 bases, with 19 bases lying between them. CDR1 is MGHRA and CDR2 is YSYEKL in the germline V gene. The CDR3 loop spans 16 amino acids. The sequence was obtained from a woman under 30 who had recovered from COVID-19. The chain combines TRBV4-1 with TRBJ2-7; D is perhaps TRBD1 (5 bases). Material for sequencing was PBMCs or T cells enriched from blood (not recorded which). The chain's CDR3 is CASSQRFQGNQYEQYF. The CDR3 nucleotides read TGCGCCAGCAGCCAGAGATTCCAGGGTAATCAGTACGAGCAGTACTTC.